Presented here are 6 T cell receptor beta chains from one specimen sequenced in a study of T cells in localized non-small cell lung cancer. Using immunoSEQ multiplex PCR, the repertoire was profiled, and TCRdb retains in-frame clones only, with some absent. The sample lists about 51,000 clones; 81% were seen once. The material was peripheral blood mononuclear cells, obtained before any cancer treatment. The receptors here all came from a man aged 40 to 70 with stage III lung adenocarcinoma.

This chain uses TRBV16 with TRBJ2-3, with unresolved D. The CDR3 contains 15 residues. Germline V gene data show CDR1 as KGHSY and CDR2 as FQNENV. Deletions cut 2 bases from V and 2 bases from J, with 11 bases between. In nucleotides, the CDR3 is TGTGCCAGCAGCCAAATAGGGCCCAACACAGATACGCAGTATTTT. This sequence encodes CASSQIGPNTDTQYF.

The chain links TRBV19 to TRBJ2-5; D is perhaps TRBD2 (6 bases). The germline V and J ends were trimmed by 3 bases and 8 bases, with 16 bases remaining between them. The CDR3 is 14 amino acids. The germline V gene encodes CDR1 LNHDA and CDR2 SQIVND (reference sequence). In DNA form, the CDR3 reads TGTGCCAGTAGTATGGCCCTAGCGATTGGTACCCAGTACTTC. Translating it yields CASSMALAIGTQYF.

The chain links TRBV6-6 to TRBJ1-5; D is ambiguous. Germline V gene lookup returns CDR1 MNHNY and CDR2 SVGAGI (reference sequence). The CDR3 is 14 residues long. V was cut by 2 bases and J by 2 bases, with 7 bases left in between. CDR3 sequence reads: CASSYMGGNQPQHF. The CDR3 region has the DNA TGTGCCAGCAGTTACATGGGAGGCAATCAGCCCCAGCATTTT.

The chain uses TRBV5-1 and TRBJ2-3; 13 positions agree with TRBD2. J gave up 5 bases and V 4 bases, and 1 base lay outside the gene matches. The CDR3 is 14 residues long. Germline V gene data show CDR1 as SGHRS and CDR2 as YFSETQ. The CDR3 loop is CASSTSGGEDTQYF. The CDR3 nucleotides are TGCGCCAGCAGCACTAGCGGGGGGGAAGATACGCAGTATTTT.

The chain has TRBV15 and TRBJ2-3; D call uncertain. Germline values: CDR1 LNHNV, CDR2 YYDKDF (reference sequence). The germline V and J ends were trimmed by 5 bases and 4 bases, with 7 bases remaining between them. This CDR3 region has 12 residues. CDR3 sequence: CATSSAADTQYF. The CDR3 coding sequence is TGTGCCACCAGCTCGGCGGCAGATACGCAGTATTTT.

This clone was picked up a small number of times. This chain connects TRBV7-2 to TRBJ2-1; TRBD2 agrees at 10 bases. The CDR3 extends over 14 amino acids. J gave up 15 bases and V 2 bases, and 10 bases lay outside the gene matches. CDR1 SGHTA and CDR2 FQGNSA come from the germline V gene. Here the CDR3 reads CASSLKRGGEGLFF. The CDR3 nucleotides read TGTGCCAGCAGCTTAAAGCGGGGGGGCGAAGGATTGTTCTTC.